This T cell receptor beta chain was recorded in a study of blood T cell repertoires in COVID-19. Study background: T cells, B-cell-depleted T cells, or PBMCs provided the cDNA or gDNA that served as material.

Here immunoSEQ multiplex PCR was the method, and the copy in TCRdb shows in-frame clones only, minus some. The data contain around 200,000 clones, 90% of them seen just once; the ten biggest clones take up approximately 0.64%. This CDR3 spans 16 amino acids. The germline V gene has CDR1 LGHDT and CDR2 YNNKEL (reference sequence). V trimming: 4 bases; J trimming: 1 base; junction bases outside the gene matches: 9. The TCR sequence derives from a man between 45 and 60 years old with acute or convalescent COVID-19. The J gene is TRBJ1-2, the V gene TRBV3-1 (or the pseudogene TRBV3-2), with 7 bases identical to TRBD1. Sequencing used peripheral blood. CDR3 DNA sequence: TGTGCCAGCAGCCCCGCGGACAGGAAACTTAACTATGGCTACACCTTC. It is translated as CASSPADRKLNYGYTF.